The text below deals with one T cell receptor beta chain. These data belong to a study of PD-L1 blockade in urothelial cancer. Turning to the study itself: Atezolizumab was started by patients in 2014 at 1,200 mg intravenously every 3 weeks. There were a median of about 140,000 T cells in blood samples.

Into every PCR, synthetic TCR analog templates were spiked. Repertoires were generated with immunoSEQ multiplex PCR, while TCRdb's copy carries only in-frame clones and drops some. The sample records approximately 100,000 clones, approximately 90% being singletons. Each individual provided 1 to 8 samples (taken pretreatment and on-treatment). Sample: PBMCs, taken around atezolizumab (anti-PD-L1) treatment. This clonotype originated in a woman older than 75 with urothelial cancer.

CDR3 sequence (DNA): TGTGCCAGCAGTAGGGGCAGGGAGGACACCGGGGAGCTGTTTTTT. Residues: CASSRGREDTGELFF. The chain recombines TRBV5-4 with TRBJ2-2; a weak D match, TRBD2 (6 bases). The V end lost 5 bases, the J end lost 3 bases, and 14 bases lay between the germline ends. This CDR3 region has 15 residues. The germline V gene has CDR1 SGHNT and CDR2 YYREEE (reference sequence).